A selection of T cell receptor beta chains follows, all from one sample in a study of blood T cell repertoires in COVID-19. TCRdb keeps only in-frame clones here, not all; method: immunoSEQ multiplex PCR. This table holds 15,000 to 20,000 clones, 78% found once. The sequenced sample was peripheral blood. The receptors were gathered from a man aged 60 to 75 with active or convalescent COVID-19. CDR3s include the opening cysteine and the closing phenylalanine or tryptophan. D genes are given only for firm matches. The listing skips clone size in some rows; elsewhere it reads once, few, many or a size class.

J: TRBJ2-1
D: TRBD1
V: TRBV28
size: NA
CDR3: CASLDGTGAKNEQFF
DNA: TGTGCCAGTCTTGACGGGACAGGGGCCAAGAATGAGCAGTTCTTC

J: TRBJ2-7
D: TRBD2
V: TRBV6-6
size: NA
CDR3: CASSYSGLAGVLGF
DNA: TGTGCCAGCAGTTATTCCGGACTAGCGGGAGTTTTGGGCTTC

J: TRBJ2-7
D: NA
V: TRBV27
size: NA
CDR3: CASSRAGQGISGSLGQYF
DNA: TGTGCCAGCAGTCGAGCGGGACAGGGGATTAGCGGGAGTCTCGGGCAGTACTTC

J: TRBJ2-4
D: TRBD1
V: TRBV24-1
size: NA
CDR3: CATSADRGHKNIQYF
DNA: TGTGCCACCAGTGCCGACAGGGGGCACAAAAACATTCAGTACTTC

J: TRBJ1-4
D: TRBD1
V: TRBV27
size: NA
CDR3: CASSSTGANNEKLFF
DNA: TGTGCCAGCAGTTCGACAGGGGCTAATAATGAAAAACTGTTTTTT

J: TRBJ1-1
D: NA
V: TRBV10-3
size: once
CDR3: CAIQTEMNTEAFF
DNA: TGTGCCATCCAGACTGAGATGAACACTGAAGCTTTCTTT

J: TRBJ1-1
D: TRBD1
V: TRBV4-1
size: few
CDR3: CASGRRGSGVTEAFF
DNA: TGCGCCAGCGGTCGCAGGGGGAGTGGTGTCACTGAAGCTTTCTTT

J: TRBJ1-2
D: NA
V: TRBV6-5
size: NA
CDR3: CASLEVADDYGYTF
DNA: TGTGCCAGTCTTGAGGTCGCAGATGACTATGGCTACACCTTC

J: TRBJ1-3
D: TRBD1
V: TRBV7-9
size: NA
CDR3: CASSLGTGYPSGNTIYF
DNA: TGTGCCAGCAGCTTGGGGACAGGGTATCCCTCTGGAAACACCATATATTTT

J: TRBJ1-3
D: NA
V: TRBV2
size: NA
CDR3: CASSKDSGRNTIYF
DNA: TGTGCCAGCAGTAAGGACAGTGGAAGAAACACCATATATTTT

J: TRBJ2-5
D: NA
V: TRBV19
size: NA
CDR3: CASSFPLETQYF
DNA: TGTGCCAGTTCCTTCCCCCTTGAGACCCAGTACTTC

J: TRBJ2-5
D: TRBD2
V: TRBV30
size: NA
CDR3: CAWNGGVQETQYF
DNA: TGTGCCTGGAATGGGGGGGTGCAAGAGACCCAGTACTTC

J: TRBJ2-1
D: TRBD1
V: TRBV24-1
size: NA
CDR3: CATSDLGQGYNEQFF
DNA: TGTGCCACCAGTGATTTGGGACAGGGTTACAATGAGCAGTTCTTC

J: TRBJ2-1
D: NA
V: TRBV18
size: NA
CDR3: CASSPEVQYNEQFF
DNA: TGTGCCAGCTCACCCGAGGTCCAGTACAATGAGCAGTTCTTC

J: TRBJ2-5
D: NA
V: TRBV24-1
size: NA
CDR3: CATSERGTEETQYF
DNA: TGTGCCACCAGTGAACGCGGGACGGAAGAGACCCAGTACTTC

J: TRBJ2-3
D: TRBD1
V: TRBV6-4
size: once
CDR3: CASSGTGGTDTQYF
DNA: TGTGCCAGCAGTGGGACAGGGGGCACAGATACGCAGTATTTT

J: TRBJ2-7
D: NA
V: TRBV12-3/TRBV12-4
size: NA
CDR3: CASSLGRSYEQYF
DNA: TGTGCCAGCAGTTTAGGACGGAGCTACGAGCAGTACTTC

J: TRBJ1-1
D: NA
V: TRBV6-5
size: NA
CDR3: CASSFGAATEAFF
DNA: TGTGCCAGCAGTTTTGGGGCGGCCACTGAAGCTTTCTTT

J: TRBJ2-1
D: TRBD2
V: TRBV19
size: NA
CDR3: CASSIERVLAGANNEQFF
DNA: TGTGCCAGTAGTATTGAAAGGGTTCTAGCGGGAGCTAACAATGAGCAGTTCTTC

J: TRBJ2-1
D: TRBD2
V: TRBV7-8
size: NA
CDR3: CASSFPGTSGRVYNEQFF
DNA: TGTGCCAGCAGCTTTCCCGGGACTAGCGGGAGGGTGTACAATGAGCAGTTCTTC

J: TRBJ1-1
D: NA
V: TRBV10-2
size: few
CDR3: CASSDGGNTEAFF
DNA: TGCGCCAGCAGTGATGGAGGGAACACTGAAGCTTTCTTT

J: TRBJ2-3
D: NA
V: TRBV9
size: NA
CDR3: CASSVRGGNRADTDTQYF
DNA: TGTGCCAGCAGCGTAAGGGGGGGTAATCGGGCAGACACAGATACGCAGTATTTT

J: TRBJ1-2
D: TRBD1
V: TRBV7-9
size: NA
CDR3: CASSRDRADGYTF
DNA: TGTGCCAGCAGCCGGGACAGGGCGGATGGCTACACCTTC

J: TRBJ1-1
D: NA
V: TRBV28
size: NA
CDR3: CASKLPTGPTEAFF
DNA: TGTGCCAGCAAACTGCCGACAGGTCCCACTGAAGCTTTCTTT

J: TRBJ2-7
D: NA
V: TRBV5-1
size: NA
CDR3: CASSLAGQYGGYEQYF
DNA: TGCGCCAGCAGCTTGGCCGGACAGTACGGTGGCTACGAGCAGTACTTC

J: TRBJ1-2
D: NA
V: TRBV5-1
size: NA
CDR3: CASSSQGRDGYTF
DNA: TGCGCCAGCAGCTCCCAGGGCCGGGATGGCTACACCTTC

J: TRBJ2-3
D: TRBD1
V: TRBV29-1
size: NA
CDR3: CSGGTVLTDTQYF
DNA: TGCAGCGGTGGGACAGTCCTCACAGATACGCAGTATTTT

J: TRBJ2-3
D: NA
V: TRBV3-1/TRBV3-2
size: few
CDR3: CASSQGRGPEQTQYF
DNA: TGTGCCAGCAGCCAAGGTAGAGGGCCGGAACAGACGCAGTATTTT

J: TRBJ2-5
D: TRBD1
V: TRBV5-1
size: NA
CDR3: CASSSPGLGQGETQYF
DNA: TGCGCCAGCAGCTCGCCAGGCTTGGGACAGGGGGAGACCCAGTACTTC